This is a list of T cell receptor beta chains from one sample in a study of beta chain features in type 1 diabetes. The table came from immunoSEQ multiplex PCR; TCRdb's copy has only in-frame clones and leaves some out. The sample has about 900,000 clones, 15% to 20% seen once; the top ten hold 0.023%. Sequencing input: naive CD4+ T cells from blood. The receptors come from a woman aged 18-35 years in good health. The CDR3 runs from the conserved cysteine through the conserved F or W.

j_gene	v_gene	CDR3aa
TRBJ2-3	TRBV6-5	CASSRRGSTDTQYF
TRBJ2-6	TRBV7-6	CASSLAPRTISGANVLTF
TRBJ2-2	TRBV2	CASRNSNTGELFF
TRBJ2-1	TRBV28	CASSIPSRGIQFF
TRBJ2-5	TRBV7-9	CASSQAVRGSDNQETQYF
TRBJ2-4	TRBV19	CASNPQGGDQARQYF
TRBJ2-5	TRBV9	CASSINGDSRETQYF
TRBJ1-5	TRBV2	CASSNWGQANQPQHF
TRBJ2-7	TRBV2	CASSEEGEQYF
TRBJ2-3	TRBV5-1	CASSLGPTQTDTQYF
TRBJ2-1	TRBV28	CASSLPLNYNEQFF
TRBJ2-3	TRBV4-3	CASSQDLAGWTQYF
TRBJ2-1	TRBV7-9	CASSPEVGRNEQFF
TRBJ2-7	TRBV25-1	CASSVRGHEQYF
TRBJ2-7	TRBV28	CASRQPPGLAANEQYF
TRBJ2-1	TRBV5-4	CASSSTMLNSGGIRNEQFF
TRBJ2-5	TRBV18	CASSGGSARQETQYF
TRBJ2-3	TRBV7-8	CASSPRRSDTQYF
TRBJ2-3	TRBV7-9	CASSFSGRVADTQYF
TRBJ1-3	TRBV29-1	CSVHTGGGNTIYF
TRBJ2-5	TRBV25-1	CASSVGRVRGETQYF
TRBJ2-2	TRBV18	CASSPWTPQNTGELFF
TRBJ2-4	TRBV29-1	CSVGRVDIQYF
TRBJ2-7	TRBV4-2	CATGDSYEQYF
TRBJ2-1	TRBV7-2	CASSFQAGIYDEQFF
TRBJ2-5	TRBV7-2	CASSSPPTGSYHHF
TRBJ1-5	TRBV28	CASSPFRYSNQPQHF
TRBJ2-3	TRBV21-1	CASSKVPSGSTDTQYF
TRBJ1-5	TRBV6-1	CASSDGGRGGNQPQHF
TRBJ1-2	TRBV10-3	CAISEKGERAYGYTF
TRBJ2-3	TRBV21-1	CASKTLSGRGTQYF
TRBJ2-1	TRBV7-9	CASSLGATFTDGNEQFF
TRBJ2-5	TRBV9	CASSVEQGLRQYF
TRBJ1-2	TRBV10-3	CATRQGDYGYTF
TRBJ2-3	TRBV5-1	CASSLAAGLSTDTQYF
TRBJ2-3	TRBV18	CASSLGQSTDTQYF
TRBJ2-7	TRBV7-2	CASSIGTGEQYF